The 8 T cell receptor beta chains presented below share a single source sample, sequenced in a study of T cell responses to AZD1222 COVID-19 vaccine. Clones were sequenced by immunoSEQ multiplex PCR, and TCRdb holds only the in-frame ones, with some missing. The sample yields tens of thousands of clones, around nine tenths seen once. The input for sequencing was peripheral blood, taken 28 days after the second AZD1222 dose. The origin of the receptors is an adult who received the AZD1222 COVID-19 vaccine.

V and J are TRBV2 and TRBJ2-3, with 7 bases matching TRBD2. Germline trimming cut 11 bases from V and 9 bases from J; bases unmatched to any gene: 2. Germline V lookup: CDR1 SNHLY, CDR2 FYNNEI. The CDR3 consists of 9 residues. The DNA of the CDR3 is TGTGCCGGGGGGGGAACGCAGTATTTT. The encoded protein is CAGGGTQYF.

The chain uses TRBV27 and TRBJ1-6; tentatively, D is TRBD1 (5 bases). V was shortened by 4 bases and J by 7 bases, with 11 bases between the two germline ends. This CDR3 comprises 14 residues. Per germline, CDR1 MNHEY and CDR2 SMNVEV (reference sequence). The CDR3 protein is CASSWGWKNSPLHF. The CDR3 nucleotides read TGTGCCAGCAGTTGGGGGTGGAAAAATTCACCCCTCCACTTT.

The chain couples TRBV10-3 to TRBJ1-3; 9 bases align to TRBD1. Per the germline V gene, CDR1 is ENHRY and CDR2 is SYGVKD. Germline trimming cut 4 bases from V and 0 bases from J; bases unmatched to any gene: 7. CDR3 length equals 17 residues. The chain's CDR3 is CAISGIRGQGSGNTIYF. CDR3 bases: TGTGCCATCAGTGGGATCCGGGGACAGGGCTCTGGAAACACCATATATTTT.

This chain uses TRBV29-1 with TRBJ1-1; D not resolved. Germline-derived CDR1 and CDR2 are SQVTM and ANQGSEA. V shed 4 bases and J shed 5 bases, with 17 bases lying between them. The CDR3 runs to 14 residues. The CDR3 region is CSVGAETMYTEAFF. CDR3 coding DNA: TGCAGCGTTGGGGCCGAGACAATGTATACTGAAGCTTTCTTT.

The rearrangement joins TRBV19 to TRBJ2-2; D possibly corresponds to TRBD2 (6 bases). Germline CDR1 is LNHDA and CDR2 is SQIVND (reference sequence). Trimming cost V 2 bases and J 1 base, with 11 bases left between them. The CDR3 is made up of 16 amino acids. This chain's CDR3 is CASSIKRRGNTGELFF. DNA for the CDR3: TGTGCCAGTAGTATAAAGAGGCGGGGGAACACCGGGGAGCTGTTTTTT.

This clone counts as medium-sized. This CDR3 is CASSILAADSGANVLTF. CDR3 nucleotide sequence: TGTGCCAGTAGTATTTTGGCAGCAGACTCTGGGGCCAACGTCCTGACTTTC. The J gene is TRBJ2-6, the V gene TRBV19; D is unresolved. The CDR3 has 17 amino acids. With 3 bases removed from V and 0 bases from J, the gap between germline ends came to 12 bases. The germline gives CDR1 LNHDA, CDR2 SQIVND (reference sequence). Using reference TRBV19 and TRBJ2-6 for the parts outside the CDR3, the full variable domain is DGGITQSPKYLFRKEGQNVTLSCEQNLNHDAMYWYRQDPGQGLRLIYYSQIVNDFQKGDIAEGYSVSREKKESFPLTVTSAQKNPTAFYLCASSILAADSGANVLTFGAGSRLTVL.

This sequence joins TRBV9 and TRBJ1-3, with 9 nucleotides matching TRBD1. V was clipped by 0 bases and J by 3 bases; unmatched bases: 7. CDR1 SGDLS and CDR2 YYNGEE come from the germline V gene. This CDR3 has 17 residues. The CDR3 bases are TGTGCCAGCAGCGTAGTGGGAGGGACAGGGCTTGGAAACACCATATATTTT. It yields the protein CASSVVGGTGLGNTIYF.

The CDR3 spells CASSFLGASGYEQYF. CDR3 nucleotides: TGTGCCAGCAGTTTTCTTGGGGCAAGTGGCTACGAGCAGTACTTC. The rearrangement joins TRBV27 to TRBJ2-7; D may be TRBD1 (5 bases). The CDR3 contains 15 residues. V gave up 3 bases and J gave up 3 bases, with 15 bases separating them. CDR1 and CDR2 (germline): MNHEY, SMNVEV (reference sequence).